The 21 T cell receptor beta chains below come from one sample, sequenced in a study of cytomegalovirus exposure and HLA in healthy donors. Primers: 60 Vbeta forward and 13 Jbeta reverse. The protocol was immunoSEQ multiplex PCR, while the TCRdb copy is restricted to in-frame clones and leaves out a portion. The table includes about 190,000 clones, over 70% detected once. Sequenced material: PBMCs. The receptors shown here come from a man aged 50 or older in good health and CMV-seronegative.

For the CDR3, the DNA is TGTGCCAGCAGTGAACCAAGCGGGGGGTTGTGCGCAGATACGCAGTATTTT. Its protein product is CASSEPSGGLCADTQYF. The J gene is TRBJ2-3, the V gene TRBV6-4, with 9 bases lining up with TRBD2. The V and J ends lost 3 bases and 4 bases, in that order; junction bases with no gene match: 11. The CDR3 is 17 amino acids. In germline, CDR1 is MRHNA, CDR2 SNTAGT.

The chain joins TRBV4-3 to TRBJ2-3, with 9 positions matching TRBD2. The ends lost 1 base at V and 2 bases at J; junction bases unmatched: 1. The CDR3 length is 15 residues. Germline V gives CDR1 LGHNA, CDR2 YSLEER. In DNA form, the CDR3 reads TGCGCCAGCAGCCAAGGACTAGCGGTCACAGATACGCAGTATTTT. Its translation: CASSQGLAVTDTQYF.

This clone was picked up a small number of times. The rearrangement links TRBV5-1 to TRBJ2-5; 10 bases align to TRBD1. The CDR3 runs to 14 residues. Trimming cost V 6 bases and J 5 bases; bases outside gene matches: 7. The germline gives CDR1 SGHRS, CDR2 YFSETQ. The DNA for the CDR3 is TGCGCCAGCACGTTACCGGGACAGGGGGAGACCCAGTACTTC. Protein: CASTLPGQGETQYF.

V gene TRBV11-2 combines with J gene TRBJ2-3; 9 bases fit TRBD2. J gave up 6 bases and V 4 bases, and 14 bases lay outside the gene matches. The CDR3 runs 17 residues. Germline CDR1 and CDR2: SGHAT and FQNNGV. The CDR3 bases are TGTGCCAGCAGCTCACCACTGGCAGCGGGGGGACTGGATACGCAGTATTTT. The encoded protein is CASSSPLAAGGLDTQYF.

The chain employs TRBV5-6 and TRBJ1-2; 7 nucleotides match TRBD1. The germline CDR1 and CDR2 sequences are SGHDT and YYEEEE. The CDR3 is made up of 15 amino acids. The V segment lost 3 bases and the J segment 7 bases; nucleotides outside the gene matches: 12. CDR3 protein: CASSSALRTGSGYTF. CDR3 sequence (DNA): TGTGCCAGCAGCTCAGCGCTAAGGACAGGATCTGGCTACACCTTC.

V is TRBV7-8 and J is TRBJ1-6; no firm D call. This CDR3 spans 14 amino acids. Germline assignment: CDR1 SGHVS and CDR2 FQNEAQ. V was shortened by 0 bases and J by 4 bases, with 4 bases between the two germline ends. The CDR3 nucleotides read TGTGCCAGCAGCTTAGCAGAGTATAATTCACCCCTCCACTTT. Translated: CASSLAEYNSPLHF.

The chain joins TRBV9 to TRBJ1-1; D gene uncertain. V was pared by 4 bases and J by 2 bases, with 15 bases between. The CDR3 runs 15 residues. Germline-derived CDR1 and CDR2 are SGDLS and YYNGEE. CDR3 DNA sequence: TGTGCCAGCAGCTCCCAACCCGTCGGTAACACTGAAGCTTTCTTT. Translating it yields CASSSQPVGNTEAFF.

The V and J genes are TRBV9 and TRBJ2-3; 8 nucleotides line up with TRBD1. V lost 0 bases to trimming and J lost 8 bases; unmatched junction nucleotides: 5. Germline loops: CDR1 SGDLS, CDR2 YYNGEE. CDR3 length: 14 amino acids. The CDR3 sequence: CASSVGTGTGTQYF. The CDR3 nucleotides are TGTGCCAGCAGCGTAGGGACAGGGACTGGTACGCAGTATTTT.

This clone was seen once. This sequence joins TRBV18 and TRBJ2-3; 7 bases match TRBD2. Germline V gene lookup returns CDR1 KGHSH and CDR2 LQKENI. With V trimmed by 6 bases and J by 4 bases, 7 bases remained unmatched. The CDR3 runs 14 residues. The CDR3: CASSLGGGADTQYF. The CDR3 DNA reads as TGTGCCAGCTCCCTGGGCGGGGGAGCAGATACGCAGTATTTT. Filled out from reference TRBV18 and TRBJ2-3, the complete variable domain reads NAGVMQNPRHLVRRRGQEARLRCSPMKGHSHVYWYRQLPEEGLKFMVYLQKENIIDESGMPKERFSAEFPKEGPSILRIQQVVRGDSAAYFCASSLGGGADTQYFGPGTRLTVL.

V gene TRBV29-1 combines with J gene TRBJ2-7; 8 nucleotides agree with TRBD1. Germline CDR1 is SQVTM and CDR2 is ANQGSEA. V shed 3 bases, J shed 7 bases, and the junction held 14 bases outside the gene matches. The CDR3 spans 15 residues. CDR3 amino acids: CSVDFRGQGRREQYF. The DNA of the CDR3 is TGCAGCGTTGATTTCAGGGGGCAGGGTCGTAGGGAGCAGTACTTC.

This chain connects TRBV27 to TRBJ2-7; 7 bases map to TRBD1. Germline V lookup: CDR1 MNHEY, CDR2 SMNVEV (reference sequence). CDR3 length: 15 amino acids. The ends lost 6 bases at V and 6 bases at J; junction bases unmatched: 14. The CDR3 region is CASSLTGAPRGEQYF. Here the CDR3 DNA reads TGTGCCAGCAGCCTAACAGGGGCCCCTCGGGGCGAGCAGTACTTC.

The DNA for the CDR3 is TGTGCCAGTAGTACCCGGACAGGGTCCGGGGCCAACGTCCTGACTTTC. This codes for CASSTRTGSGANVLTF. This chain uses TRBV19 with TRBJ2-6, with 8 positions matching TRBD1. Germline-derived CDR1 and CDR2 are LNHDA and SQIVND (reference sequence). The CDR3 loop spans 16 amino acids. Unmatched junction bases numbered 6, after V lost 4 bases and J lost 4 bases.

This rearrangement joins TRBV18 to TRBJ1-5; D unresolved. V lost 4 bases to trimming and J lost 3 bases, with 13 bases between them. The CDR3 spans 15 residues. Germline lookup yields CDR1 KGHSH and CDR2 LQKENI. CDR3: CASSQSSGANQPQHF. The CDR3 DNA reads TGTGCCAGCTCACAATCCTCGGGAGCCAATCAGCCCCAGCATTTT.

CDR3 nucleotides: TGTGCCAGCGGTCCTAGCGGGGCGTACCAAGAGACCCAGTACTTC. Its protein product is CASGPSGAYQETQYF. The chain employs TRBV6-1 and TRBJ2-5; 9 bases map to TRBD2. J lost 0 bases, V lost 8 bases, and 7 bases had no gene match. The V gene's germline CDR1 is MNHNS and CDR2 SASEGT. The CDR3 loop spans 15 amino acids.

The CDR3 here is CSVVLAGALSTEQYF. The DNA for the CDR3 is TGCAGCGTTGTACTAGCGGGGGCCCTATCTACGGAGCAGTACTTC. V usage is TRBV29-1 and J usage is TRBJ2-7; 11 positions match TRBD2. This CDR3 has 15 residues. J lost 7 bases, V lost 4 bases, and 12 bases had no gene match. From germline, CDR1 is SQVTM and CDR2 ANQGSEA.

A word on this clone: One end of the junction does not line up with germline, which may come from a read error. The V call is TRBV18, the J call TRBJ2-7; D might be TRBD2 (6 bases). The length of the CDR3 is 14 residues. Germline V gene data show CDR1 as KGHSH and CDR2 as LQKENI. The CDR3 DNA follows: TGTGCCAGCTCACCAGCTGGGGGGTCCTACGAGCAGCACTTC. It encodes CASSPAGGSYEQHF.

This clone appeared a single time. The chain's CDR3 is CASSPTGLSNQPQHF. The CDR3 DNA follows: TGTGCCAGCAGCCCGACAGGGTTAAGCAATCAGCCCCAGCATTTT. The chain employs TRBV7-2 and TRBJ1-5, with 7 bases lining up with TRBD1. The ends lost 5 bases at V and 1 base at J; junction bases unmatched: 5. Germline CDR1 and CDR2: SGHTA and FQGNSA. The CDR3 loop spans 15 amino acids.

The chain combines TRBV4-1 with TRBJ2-5; the match to TRBD2 covers 11 bases. This CDR3 is built from 18 residues. V shed 1 base and J 5 bases; nucleotides not matched to a gene: 12. Per the germline V gene, CDR1 is MGHRA and CDR2 is YSYEKL. The CDR3 DNA is TGCGCCAGCAGCCAAGGGGTTTCTAGCGGGGGGCTGGGGGAGACCCAGTACTTC. Residues: CASSQGVSSGGLGETQYF.

A word on this clone: One junction end disagrees with the germline gene, perhaps due to a read error. The chain uses TRBV7-9 and TRBJ1-1, with a tentative D call TRBD1 (6 bases). The CDR3 length is 18 residues. Per germline, CDR1 SEHNR and CDR2 FQNEAQ (reference sequence). The CDR3 loop is CSSSIGWIEDSMNTEAFF. CDR3 coding DNA: TGTTCCAGCAGCATAGGGTGGATCGAGGACAGTATGAACACTGAAGCTTTCTTT.

The chain couples TRBV27 to TRBJ1-6; possibly TRBD1 for D (6 bases). Per the germline V gene, CDR1 is MNHEY and CDR2 is SMNVEV (reference sequence). The CDR3 totals 14 residues. Trimming took 9 bases from V and 6 from J, leaving 15 bases between them. The CDR3 DNA sequence: TGTGCCAGTCGGGGGGCCGGGGGTAATTCACCCCTCCACTTT. It is translated as CASRGAGGNSPLHF.

This clone was observed a few times. The CDR3 DNA follows: TGTGCCAGCAGCTCCCCAGTGGGTAGGGGAATTCAGTACTTC. It is translated as CASSSPVGRGIQYF. V and J are TRBV7-2 and TRBJ2-4, with D maybe TRBD1 (5 bases). Germline V gene sequence: CDR1 SGHTA, CDR2 FQGNSA. This CDR3 has 14 amino acids. Between the trimmed V and J ends, which lost 4 bases and 10 bases, there was a span of 17 bases.